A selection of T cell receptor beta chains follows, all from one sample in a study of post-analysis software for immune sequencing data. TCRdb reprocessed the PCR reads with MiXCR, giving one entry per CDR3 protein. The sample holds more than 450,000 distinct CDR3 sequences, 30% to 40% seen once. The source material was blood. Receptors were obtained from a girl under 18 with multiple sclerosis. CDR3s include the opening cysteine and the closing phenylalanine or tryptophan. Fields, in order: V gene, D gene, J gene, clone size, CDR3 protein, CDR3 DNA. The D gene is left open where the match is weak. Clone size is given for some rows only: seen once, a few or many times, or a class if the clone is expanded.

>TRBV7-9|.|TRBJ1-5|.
CASSLGMGQPQHF
TGTGCCAGCAGCTTAGGGATGGGTCAGCCCCAGCATTTT
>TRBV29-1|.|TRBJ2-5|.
CSVAGQGLKETQYF
TGCAGCGTTGCCGGCCAGGGGTTGAAAGAGACCCAGTACTTC
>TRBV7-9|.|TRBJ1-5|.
CASSSDGFNQPQHF
TGTGCCAGCAGCTCGGACGGTTTCAATCAGCCCCAGCATTTT
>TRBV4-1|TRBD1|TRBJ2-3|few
CASSFGQARTDTQYF
TGCGCCAGCAGCTTTGGACAGGCCCGCACAGATACGCAGTATTTT
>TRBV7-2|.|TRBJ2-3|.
CASSSSAPSAQYF
TGTGCCAGCAGCTCCAGTGCGCCTAGCGCGCAGTATTTT
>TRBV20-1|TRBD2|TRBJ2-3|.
CSARPGLAGGPYTQYF
TGCAGTGCTCGACCGGGACTAGCGGGGGGGCCGTATACGCAGTATTTT
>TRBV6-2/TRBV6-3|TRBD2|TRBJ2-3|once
CASRTLAGGPDTQYF
TGTGCCAGCAGAACACTAGCGGGGGGGCCAGATACGCAGTATTTT
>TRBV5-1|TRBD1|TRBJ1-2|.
CASRGLGGTAGGYGYTF
TGCGCCAGCAGGGGCCTCGGCGGGACAGCCGGTGGCTATGGCTACACCTTC
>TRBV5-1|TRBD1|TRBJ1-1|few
CASTAGTGFARSTEAFF
TGCGCCAGCACCGCCGGGACAGGATTTGCTCGGAGCACTGAAGCTTTCTTT
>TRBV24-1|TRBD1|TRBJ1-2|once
CATSDYDRGGYTF
TGTGCCACCAGTGATTACGACAGGGGCGGCTACACCTTC
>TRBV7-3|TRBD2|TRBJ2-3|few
CASSPQNSGGADTQYF
TGTGCCAGCAGCCCACAAAATAGCGGGGGGGCAGATACGCAGTATTTT
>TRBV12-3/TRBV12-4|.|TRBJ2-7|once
CASSRQWALSYEQYF
TGTGCCAGCAGCCGTCAGTGGGCTCTTTCCTACGAGCAGTACTTC
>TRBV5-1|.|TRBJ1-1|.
CASTLGSGTEAFF
TGCGCCAGCACCCTTGGAAGTGGCACTGAAGCTTTCTTT
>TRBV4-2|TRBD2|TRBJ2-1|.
CASSQETSLEQFF
TGTGCCAGCAGCCAAGAGACTAGCCTCGAGCAGTTCTTC
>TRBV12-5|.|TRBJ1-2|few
CASGLVRDGTYGYTF
TGTGCTAGTGGTTTGGTACGGGACGGGACCTATGGCTACACCTTC
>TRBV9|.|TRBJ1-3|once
CASRTDAGNTVYF
TGTGCCAGCAGGACGGACGCTGGAAACACCGTATATTTT
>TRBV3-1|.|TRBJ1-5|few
CASSQVGGSNQPQHF
TGTGCCAGCAGCCAAGTCGGGGGGAGCAATCAGCCCCAGCATTTT
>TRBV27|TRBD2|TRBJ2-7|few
CASSLYSGEDFEQYF
TGTGCCAGCAGTTTATATAGCGGGGAGGATTTTGAGCAGTACTTC
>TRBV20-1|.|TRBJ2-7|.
CSAPRLSVEQYF
TGCAGTGCTCCTAGACTTAGCGTAGAGCAGTACTTC
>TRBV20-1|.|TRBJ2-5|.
CSARTGPEGTQYF
TGCAGTGCTAGGACAGGACCCGAAGGGACCCAGTACTTC
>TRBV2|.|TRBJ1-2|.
CASSEERQNYGYTF
TGTGCCAGCAGTGAAGAAAGACAGAACTATGGCTACACCTTC
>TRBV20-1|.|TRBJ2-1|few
CSARVPASEQFF
TGCAGTGCTAGAGTTCCAGCGAGTGAGCAGTTCTTC
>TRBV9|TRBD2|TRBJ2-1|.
CASSATGLAGGQRFF
TGTGCCAGCAGCGCGACAGGGTTAGCGGGGGGGCAAAGGTTCTTC
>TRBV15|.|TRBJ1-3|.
CATSSGRAGGNTVYF
TGTGCCACCAGCAGCGGGAGGGCGGGTGGAAACACCGTATATTTT
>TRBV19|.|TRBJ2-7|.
CASSISGTYEQYF
TGTGCCAGTAGTATCTCGGGGACCTACGAGCAGTACTTC
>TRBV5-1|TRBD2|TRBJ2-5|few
CASTLWGLAGEQETQYF
TGCGCCAGCACTCTGTGGGGGCTAGCGGGGGAACAAGAGACCCAGTACTTC
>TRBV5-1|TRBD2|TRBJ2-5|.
CASSPWAQASGRGETQYF
TGCGCCAGCAGCCCTTGGGCACAGGCTAGCGGGAGGGGAGAGACCCAGTACTTC
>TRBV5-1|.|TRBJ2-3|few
CASSRRTSTDTQYF
TGCGCCAGCAGCCGACGGACTAGCACAGATACGCAGTATTTT
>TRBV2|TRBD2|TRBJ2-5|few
CASGGVYQETQYF
TGTGCCAGCGGGGGGGTGTACCAAGAGACCCAGTACTTC
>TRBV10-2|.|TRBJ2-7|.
CASSDGNAYEQYF
TGCGCCAGCAGTGATGGGAACGCCTACGAGCAGTACTTC
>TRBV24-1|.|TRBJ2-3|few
CATSDPGPSTDTQYF
TGTGCCACCAGTGACCCCGGGCCCAGCACAGATACGCAGTATTTT
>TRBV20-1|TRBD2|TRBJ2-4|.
CSARGTSGENIQYF
TGCAGTGCTAGGGGGACTAGCGGGGAAAACATTCAGTACTTC
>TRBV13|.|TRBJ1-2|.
CASSSGSTGILYGYTF
TGTGCCAGCAGCTCCGGTAGTACAGGGATCCTCTATGGCTACACCTTC
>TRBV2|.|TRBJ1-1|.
CASSGGMNTEAFF
TGTGCCAGCAGCGGGGGTATGAACACTGAAGCTTTCTTT
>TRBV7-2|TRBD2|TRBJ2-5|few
CASSLARLAGGKETQYF
TGTGCCAGCAGCTTAGCCCGACTAGCGGGGGGTAAAGAGACCCAGTACTTC
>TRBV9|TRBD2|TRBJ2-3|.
CASSVEAGLTTDTQYF
TGTGCCAGCAGCGTAGAAGCGGGACTGACCACAGATACGCAGTATTTT
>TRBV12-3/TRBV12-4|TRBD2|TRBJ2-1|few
CASSRSGGYNEQFF
TGTGCCAGCAGTCGGAGCGGGGGATACAATGAGCAGTTCTTC
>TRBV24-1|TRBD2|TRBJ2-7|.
CATSDAGGYEQYF
TGTGCCACCAGTGATGCGGGGGGCTACGAGCAGTACTTC
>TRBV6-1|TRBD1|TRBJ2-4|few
CASRTKGAWKNIQYF
TGTGCCAGCAGGACAAAGGGGGCTTGGAAAAACATTCAGTACTTC